This T cell receptor (beta chain) is from a study of blood T cells in healthy people across ages (dated by TCRdb to about 2015). Background for the entire study: In model experiments, roughly one uniquely barcoded TCR beta cDNA molecule per two T cells was captured by template switching. Using the same blood draw, the study looked at two additional independent replicas of 1 million unique cDNA reads for two donors, one aged 18 to 30 and the other aged 80 or older. The study measured age-related changes in TCR beta repertoire diversity using deep sequencing normalized with unique cDNA molecular identifiers. Four age groups were formed from the donors: young (average approximately 16 years), middle-aged (just under 40), aged (over 55) and long-lived (less than 85). Donors of different ages were randomly distributed across sequencing lanes to avoid experimental bias. General findings and caveats noted by the study authors: Compared with the aged group, more naive CD4+ T cells, fewer expanded clones and increased TCR diversity were shown by the long-lived group, suggesting age selection. As age increased, observed TCR beta diversity per million T cells dropped in a roughly linear way, and a significant reduction was already evident by age 40. There was a strong correlation between observed TCR beta diversity and the percentage of naive T cells measured by flow cytometry. Estimates of total diversity from one million sequenced T cells were regarded as lower bounds and underestimates. Because the CMV infection status of the donors was unknown, age-related changes in expanded clonotypes may potentially have been confounded. Since profiling was done on bulk unsorted PBMCs, naive and antigen-experienced compartments could not be conclusively compared.

This clonotype was detected only a few times. No cognate antigen has been identified for it. Per-base qualities were not stored, and no clone one base away is much larger. Receptor libraries were prepared by 5' RACE. Instrument used: Illumina HiSeq 2500. The second PCR ran for about 6 to 12 cycles and used a J-beta primer mix along with a sample-barcoded 5' primer. A unique molecular identifier was introduced onto each TCR beta cDNA molecule by a template-switch 5' adaptor carrying 12 random nucleotides. At least 3 million CDR3-containing paired-end reads were obtained from each sample. First-strand cDNA synthesis was performed from all RNA using the Mint cDNA synthesis kit, with priming by a TRBC-specific oligonucleotide. Following uracil-DNA glycosylase treatment, a first 18-cycle PCR with universal primers M1SS and BC2_uni_R was performed on all cDNA. Per the original workflow: Normalization of each sample was performed by random selection of 1 million high-quality reads, each carrying a distinct molecular identifier. Instead of being binned into consensus sequences, reads with shared molecular identifiers were discarded. MiTCR, set to a Q25 quality threshold and the strictest error-elimination algorithm, was used for CDR3 identification, clonotype clustering and error correction. Lower-bound total TCR beta diversity was estimated with a nonparametric unseen species model using Euler transformation. TCRdb reran the public reads through fastp at Q25 and MiXCR, keeping productive beta chains. Rows are unified per CDR3 protein, each entry keeping the most common DNA and genes. These V and J calls originate from TCRdb's pipeline instead of the authors' own analysis. This sample lists about 1,400,000 distinct CDR3 sequences; around 59% were detected once. The leading ten clones occupy more than 6% of the sample.

Taken from cysteine to phenylalanine, the CDR3 has 14 residues. The CDR3 DNA has 42 bases and is translated from base 1. For this chain, trimming is 3 bases at the V end and 7 bases at the J end, and the number of junction bases without a gene match is 6. The germline V gene gives CDR1 as MNHEY and CDR2 as SVGEGT. The approximately 40 donors, aged about 6 to 95 years, were systemically healthy Caucasian individuals from Russia. Each donor gave approximately 9.4 milliliters of peripheral blood, drawn into EDTA-treated Vacutainer tubes. PBMCs were isolated by Ficoll-Paque density-gradient centrifugation, with at least 7 million obtained per sample. Total RNA, at least 6 micrograms per sample, was extracted from PBMCs with Trizol reagent. For every donor, flow cytometry on a PBMC aliquot measured the percentage of naive CD45RAhigh/CD27high T cells.

The chain is encoded by TRBV6-2 or TRBV6-3 joined to TRBJ2-1; TRBD1 agrees with 7 junctional bases. The TCR originated in a man between 18 and 35 years old in good health. Material: blood. The nucleotides read TGTGCCAGCAGTTATAGACAGGGTTGGAATGAGCAGTTCTTC. Its protein reads: CASSYRQGWNEQFF.